This T cell receptor (beta chain) was sequenced during a study of tumor T cells in aggressive B-cell lymphoma. Germline V gives CDR1 SGDLS, CDR2 YYNGEE. Germline trimming cut 3 bases from V and 3 bases from J; bases unmatched to any gene: 6. There are 17 residues in the CDR3. Profiled with immunoSEQ multiplex PCR; TCRdb holds only in-frame clones, not every one. The sample holds about 3,200 clones, around nine tenths seen once. The genes are TRBV9 and TRBJ1-4; 12 positions agree with TRBD1. Sequenced sample: tumor tissue. The receptor was derived from an adult with diffuse large B cell lymphoma. CDR3 sequence (DNA): TGTGCCAGCAGCGCTGGGACAGGGGGCTCTGCTAATGAAAAACTGTTTTTT. Residues: CASSAGTGGSANEKLFF.